These 22 T cell receptor beta chains came from one sample sequenced in a study of blood T cells in healthy people across ages. Combining a sample-barcoded 5' primer with a J-beta primer mix, a second PCR ran for 7 to 11 cycles. A single record per CDR3 protein comes from TCRdb applying MiXCR to the 5' RACE reads. Among approximately 1.5 million distinct CDR3 sequences listed, 34% were seen once. The specimen sequenced was blood. The receptors originated from a woman aged 25 to 39 in good health.

This clonotype was observed a handful of times. This chain links TRBV5-1 with TRBJ2-5; the match to TRBD2 covers 11 bases. The CDR3 runs to 17 residues. With 0 bases clipped from V and 1 base from J, the junction kept 5 bases outside the gene matches. Germline CDR1 reads SGHRS; CDR2 reads YFSETQ. CDR3 nucleotides: TGCGCCAGCAGCTTGGAAGTAGCGGGGGGGATCCAAGAGACCCAGTACTTC. It is translated as CASSLEVAGGIQETQYF.

The CDR3 coding sequence is TGTGCCACCAGCAGAGATAGTGGCCCTGGGACCGCGAACACCGGGGAGCTGTTTTTT. Translation: CATSRDSGPGTANTGELFF. The rearrangement joins TRBV15 to TRBJ2-2, with D possibly called TRBD1 or TRBD2 (5 bases each). The CDR3 spans 19 residues. Trimming removed 0 bases at V and 0 bases at J, with 17 bases between. Per the germline V gene, CDR1 is LNHNV and CDR2 is YYDKDF (reference sequence).

V is TRBV9 and J is TRBJ1-1; TRBD1 matches at 7 bases. The CDR3 contains 13 residues. CDR1 is SGDLS and CDR2 is YYNGEE in the germline V gene. V trimming: 2 bases; J trimming: 7 bases; junction bases outside the gene matches: 5. CDR3 residues: CASSVTGEVEAFF. CDR3 in DNA: TGTGCCAGCAGCGTCACAGGGGAGGTTGAAGCTTTCTTT.

This chain joins TRBV3-1 and TRBJ2-7, with D possibly matching TRBD1 (7 bases). CDR1 is LGHDT, CDR2 YNNKEL, per germline (reference sequence). The CDR3 loop spans 16 amino acids. Trimming stripped 1 base from V and 3 bases from J, with 16 bases between. The CDR3 DNA follows: TGTGCCAGCAGCCAAGTCCTTGGGCAGGGGGGCTACGAGCAGTACTTC. It encodes CASSQVLGQGGYEQYF.

V gene TRBV7-2 combines with J gene TRBJ2-2; D tentatively reads TRBD1 or TRBD2 (5 bases each). In germline, CDR1 is SGHTA, CDR2 FQGNSA. With 10 bases removed from V and 1 base from J, the gap between germline ends came to 13 bases. The CDR3 length is 14 residues. CDR3 residues: CATSGAVNTGELFF. Here the CDR3 DNA reads TGTGCCACCTCCGGGGCGGTGAACACCGGGGAGCTGTTTTTT.

This clonotype showed up just a few times. The CDR3 DNA sequence: TGTGCCAGCAGGCTACTACAGGGTCCCTACGAGCAGTACTTC. This translates into CASRLLQGPYEQYF. This chain joins TRBV11-2 and TRBJ2-7, with TRBD1 as a possible D gene (6 bases). Germline V gene sequence: CDR1 SGHAT, CDR2 FQNNGV. The V and J ends lost 6 bases and 2 bases respectively, with 14 bases between them. CDR3 size: 14 residues.

The chain is built from TRBV3-1 and TRBJ1-2; 7 bases line up with TRBD1. The CDR3 loop spans 15 amino acids. The V gene end was trimmed by 1 base and the J gene end by 1 base; junction bases not matched to a gene: 3. Germline values: CDR1 LGHDT, CDR2 YNNKEL (reference sequence). CDR3 bases: TGTGCCAGCAGCCAAGCGACAGGGATTAACTATGGCTACACCTTC. Translating it yields CASSQATGINYGYTF.

The sample holds many counts of this clonotype. The rearrangement joins TRBV10-3 to TRBJ1-6, with 10 nucleotides matching TRBD1. Germline V gives CDR1 ENHRY, CDR2 SYGVKD. This CDR3 has 16 amino acids. With 6 bases clipped from V and 7 bases from J, the junction kept 9 bases outside the gene matches. CDR3 coding DNA: TGTGCCATCAGGGCCGACAGGGACAGGGGCAATTCACCCCTCCACTTT. Protein product: CAIRADRDRGNSPLHF.

In its sample, this clonotype was seen many times. This chain joins TRBV27 and TRBJ2-7; 8 nucleotides align to TRBD1. The V gene's germline CDR1 is MNHEY and CDR2 SMNVEV (reference sequence). With V trimmed by 5 bases and J by 7 bases, 4 bases remained unmatched. This CDR3 is 12 amino acids long. This CDR3 is CASSGDRGEQYF. The DNA of the CDR3 is TGTGCCAGCAGTGGCGACAGGGGAGAGCAGTACTTC.

CDR3 DNA sequence: TGTGCCAGCAGCGTAGAGGGTAGCGGGGGGACTGGGGAGCAGTTCTTC. This gives the protein CASSVEGSGGTGEQFF. The rearrangement uses TRBV9 and TRBJ2-1; 10 positions agree with TRBD2. The CDR3 sequence is 16 residues long. Germline lookup yields CDR1 SGDLS and CDR2 YYNGEE. J was trimmed by 10 bases and V by 0 bases; bases with no gene match: 10.

This clonotype was detected only a few times. This chain links TRBV3-1 with TRBJ2-1; 7 nucleotides agree with TRBD2. The CDR3 sequence is 13 residues long. J was trimmed by 2 bases and V by 5 bases; bases with no gene match: 0. From germline, CDR1 is LGHDT and CDR2 YNNKEL (reference sequence). The CDR3 is CASSGRAYNEQFF. CDR3 nucleotides: TGTGCCAGCAGCGGGAGGGCCTACAATGAGCAGTTCTTC.

About this clonotype itself: This may be a read error, as it is one base from a much larger clone. The chain links TRBV7-9 to TRBJ2-5; D is perhaps TRBD2 (7 bases). With the DNA end fitting TRBJ2-7 better, the J assignment may be wrong. Germline lookup yields CDR1 SEHNR and CDR2 FQNEAQ (reference sequence). The CDR3 extends over 14 amino acids. CDR3 in amino acids: CAGSLVGGPSEQYF. The DNA for the CDR3 is TGTGCCGGCAGCTTAGTCGGGGGGCCAAGCGAGCAGTACTTC.

This clonotype was found a few times. The chain uses TRBV30 and TRBJ2-7; 7 bases line up with TRBD2. After removal of 1 base from V and 7 bases from J, the junction contained 7 bases not matched to a gene. The CDR3 covers 13 residues. The germline gives CDR1 GTSNPN, CDR2 SVGIG (reference sequence). The CDR3 sequence is CAWSARTGGEQYF. The CDR3 DNA is TGTGCCTGGAGTGCCAGGACCGGGGGGGAGCAGTACTTC.

A few counts support this clonotype. The chain employs TRBV29-1 and TRBJ1-5; 10 positions agree with TRBD1. The CDR3 is 14 amino acids. V gave up 4 bases and J gave up 1 base; unmatched junction bases: 1. Germline assignment: CDR1 SQVTM and CDR2 ANQGSEA. CDR3 in DNA: TGCAGCGTTGTGACAGGGGGCAGCAATCAGCCCCAGCATTTT. Residues: CSVVTGGSNQPQHF.

The chain joins TRBV7-8 to TRBJ1-1, with D possibly being TRBD1 (5 bases). The CDR3 loop spans 15 amino acids. V lost 3 bases to trimming and J lost 2 bases, with 13 bases between them. Germline V lookup: CDR1 SGHVS, CDR2 FQNEAQ. CDR3 residues: CASSFDRISNTEAFF. CDR3 sequence (DNA): TGTGCCAGCAGCTTTGACAGAATCTCTAACACTGAAGCTTTCTTT.

The V call is TRBV12-3 or TRBV12-4, the J call TRBJ2-1, with D perhaps matching TRBD2 (5 bases). The CDR3 covers 15 residues. Trimming cost V 5 bases and J 8 bases, with 19 bases left between them. The CDR3 DNA reads as TGTGCCAGCAGTCCCAAGCTGGAGGCGAGGTATGAGCAGTTCTTC. Translation: CASSPKLEARYEQFF.

This rearrangement joins TRBV5-6 to TRBJ2-4; tentatively, D is TRBD2 (5 bases). The CDR3 has 15 residues. Germline CDR1 SGHDT, CDR2 YYEEEE. V was shortened by 1 base and J by 8 bases, with 16 bases between the two germline ends. The CDR3 coding sequence is TGTGCCAGCAGCTTGTTTCTAGCTGGTCGGGACATTCAGTACTTC. Amino acids: CASSLFLAGRDIQYF.

The chain combines TRBV7-9 with TRBJ2-1; the match to TRBD2 covers 10 bases. V trimming: 5 bases; J trimming: 6 bases; junction bases outside the gene matches: 10. In germline, CDR1 is SEHNR, CDR2 FQNEAQ (reference sequence). The CDR3 covers 16 residues. CDR3 sequence (DNA): TGTGCCAGCAGCGAAGGTTCGGGACTAGCGAGCAATGAGCAGTTCTTC. It encodes CASSEGSGLASNEQFF.

This chain uses TRBV20-1 with TRBJ1-5; D possibly corresponds to TRBD1 (5 bases). Germline CDR1 reads DFQATT; CDR2 reads SNEGSKA (reference sequence). Trimming removed 4 bases from V and 7 bases from J, with 14 bases in between. The CDR3 loop spans 13 amino acids. CDR3 protein: CSATGATHQPQHF. CDR3 sequence (DNA): TGCAGTGCTACCGGGGCCACACACCAGCCCCAGCATTTT.

This clonotype came up once. The CDR3 protein is CASSVLGQGNYGYTF. The CDR3 DNA follows: TGTGCCAGCAGCGTACTAGGACAGGGGAACTATGGCTACACCTTC. This chain joins TRBV9 and TRBJ1-2; 9 bases match TRBD1. V trimming: 1 base; J trimming: 2 bases; junction bases outside the gene matches: 3. This CDR3 comprises 15 residues. CDR1 SGDLS and CDR2 YYNGEE come from the germline V gene. The full variable domain, with the rest looked up from reference TRBV9 and TRBJ1-2, is DSGVTQTPKHLITATGQRVTLRCSPRSGDLSVYWYQQSLDQGLQFLIQYYNGEERAKGNILERFSAQQFPDLHSELNLSSLELGDSALYFCASSVLGQGNYGYTFGSGTRLTVV.

The chain is built from TRBV6-1 and TRBJ1-2, with D maybe TRBD1 (6 bases). Trimming removed 4 bases from V and 4 bases from J, with 10 bases in between. Germline lookup yields CDR1 MNHNS and CDR2 SASEGT. The CDR3 runs to 13 residues. The CDR3 DNA reads as TGTGCCAGCAGTGGGGTAGGGGGCTATGGCTACACCTTC. It encodes CASSGVGGYGYTF.

This clonotype showed up just a few times. A read error may account for a junction end that differs from germline. The chain has TRBV7-9 and TRBJ2-1; 14 positions match TRBD2. Germline values: CDR1 SEHNR, CDR2 FQNEAQ (reference sequence). The CDR3 length is 17 residues. CDR3 amino acids: CASRLGSGTSGRNEWFF. CDR3 coding DNA: TGTGCCAGCAGGTTAGGCTCCGGGACTAGCGGGAGAAATGAGTGGTTCTTC.